These 21 T cell receptor beta chains were all obtained from the same sample, sequenced in a study of T-cell reconstitution after alpha-beta-depleted transplantation in children. Unique molecular identifiers were used in preparing the TCRbeta library. TCRdb fed the PCR reads into MiXCR, producing one record per CDR3 protein. Of about 100,000 distinct CDR3 sequences detected, approximately 6.6% appear once; the ten largest clones hold 20% to 25%. Sample: PBMCs, mostly from graft donor cells, taken 360 days after TCRalphabeta/CD19-depleted stem cell transplant. These receptor sequences come from a male patient between 2 and 9 years old who had a stem cell transplant for acute lymphoblastic leukemia, so the T cells may come from the graft donor.

The chain recombines TRBV27 with TRBJ2-1; weak D call: TRBD1 (5 bases). V gave up 3 bases and J gave up 0 bases, with 6 bases separating them. The CDR3 extends over 14 amino acids. Germline V gene lookup returns CDR1 MNHEY and CDR2 SMNVEV (reference sequence). CDR3 nucleotides: TGTGCCAGCAGTTTTCAGGGCTCCTACAATGAGCAGTTCTTC. Its protein is CASSFQGSYNEQFF.

Comments on this clonotype: A much larger clonotype is one base distant, so this may be a read error. V gene TRBV4-3 combines with J gene TRBJ2-2, with 8 bases fitting TRBD1. CDR1 and CDR2 from the germline V gene are LGHNA and YSLEER. The CDR3 consists of 15 residues. This CDR3 reads CASSQVQGGAGVLFF. The CDR3, as DNA: TGCGCCAGCAGCCAAGTACAGGGGGGTGCCGGGGTGCTGTTTTTT.

In this sample, this clonotype turned up many times. The chain joins TRBV5-1 to TRBJ2-7; the match to TRBD1 covers 8 bases. With V trimmed by 0 bases and J by 5 bases, 13 bases remained unmatched. Germline loops: CDR1 SGHRS, CDR2 YFSETQ. The CDR3 totals 17 residues. Here the CDR3 DNA reads TGCGCCAGCAGCTTGGACGACCGGACAGGGAAAATCGACGAGCAGTACTTC. Its translation is CASSLDDRTGKIDEQYF.

This clonotype was counted ten times or more. The genes are TRBV5-1 and TRBJ2-2; unclear D gene. Between the trimmed V and J ends, which lost 1 base and 5 bases, there was a span of 9 bases. CDR3 length: 14 amino acids. CDR1 is SGHRS and CDR2 is YFSETQ in the germline V gene. CDR3 bases: TGCGCCAGCAGCTTGTATCAGAGGACCGGGGAGCTGTTTTTT. As protein: CASSLYQRTGELFF.

This clonotype was seen ten or more times. V is TRBV27 and J is TRBJ1-3, with 7 bases that match TRBD1. Germline CDR1 reads MNHEY; CDR2 reads SMNVEV (reference sequence). V lost 5 bases to trimming and J lost 2 bases; unmatched junction nucleotides: 3. The CDR3 is 14 residues long. The CDR3 region has the DNA TGTGCCAGCAGTCTAGGGGGCACTGGAAACACCATATATTTT. This gives the protein CASSLGGTGNTIYF.

This rearrangement joins TRBV11-2 to TRBJ2-2, with D uncertain. V lost 1 base, J lost 0 bases, and 12 bases lay in between. The CDR3 sequence is 17 residues long. The germline V gene has CDR1 SGHAT and CDR2 FQNNGV. DNA for the CDR3: TGTGCCAGCAGCTTAGCACCAGGTACCGCGAACACCGGGGAGCTGTTTTTT. Protein: CASSLAPGTANTGELFF.

The rearrangement joins TRBV29-1 to TRBJ1-2; D remains ambiguous. CDR3 length: 14 residues. The germline CDR1 and CDR2 sequences are SQVTM and ANQGSEA. Trimming shortened V by 0 bases and J by 1 base, and 9 bases separated the two germline ends. CDR3 residues: CSVEEGWGNYGYTF. CDR3 nucleotides: TGCAGCGTTGAAGAAGGTTGGGGTAACTATGGCTACACCTTC.

This clonotype was counted many times. J is TRBJ1-5 and V is TRBV15, with D uncertain. Germline-derived CDR1 and CDR2 are LNHNV and YYDKDF (reference sequence). The CDR3 has 16 amino acids. V was pared by 1 base and J by 5 bases, with 15 bases between. DNA for the CDR3: TGTGCCACCAGCAGAGGGGTAGGGCGGAACGATCAGCCCCAGCATTTT. This gives the protein CATSRGVGRNDQPQHF. Supplemented by reference TRBV15 and TRBJ1-5, the full variable domain reads DAMVIQNPRYQVTQFGKPVTLSCSQTLNHNVMYWYQQKSSQAPKLLFHYYDKDFNNEADTPDNFQSRRPNTSFCFLDIRSPGLGDTAMYLCATSRGVGRNDQPQHFGDGTRLSIL.

This clonotype has ten or more counts. This chain connects TRBV2 to TRBJ2-5, with D uncertain. This CDR3 contains 11 residues. Trimming shortened V by 4 bases and J by 11 bases, and 11 bases separated the two germline ends. The germline CDR1 and CDR2 sequences are SNHLY and FYNNEI. The CDR3 DNA follows: TGTGCCAGCAGTGTGCTACCCAGTCAGTACTTC. Amino acids: CASSVLPSQYF.

This clonotype was observed a few times. The CDR3 DNA reads TGTGCCAGCAGCCCCCGGGACAGGGCTCAAGAGACCCAGTACTTC. Encoded protein: CASSPRDRAQETQYF. This sequence joins TRBV5-6 and TRBJ2-5; TRBD1 matches 9 bases. V dropped 4 bases and J dropped 2; count of bases not matched to a gene: 6. This CDR3 is 15 amino acids long. Germline V gene data show CDR1 as SGHDT and CDR2 as YYEEEE.

The chain joins TRBV6-2 or TRBV6-3 to TRBJ1-4; D is undetermined. The CDR3 extends over 12 amino acids. V was shortened by 2 bases and J by 7 bases, with 5 bases between the two germline ends. Per the germline V gene, CDR1 is MNHEY and CDR2 is SVGEGT. The CDR3 sequence is CASSYQSEKLFF. The DNA for the CDR3 is TGTGCCAGCAGTTACCAATCTGAAAAACTGTTTTTT.

Of note for this clonotype: A much larger clone differs from this one at a single base, so this may be a read error. Likely a read error: the CDR3 ends without its conserved phenylalanine or tryptophan. Because the CDR3's place on the DNA is in doubt, the DNA is left out and the CDR3 is given as listed by TCRdb. The rearrangement links TRBV4-3 to TRBJ2-3; the table gives TRBD2 as D, unverified against the DNA. The CDR3 spans 13 amino acids, including both terminal residues. The germline CDR1 and CDR2 sequences are LGHNA and YSLEER. CDR3 protein: CASSQGDSRPPYY.

This clonotype was recorded at least ten times. The chain recombines TRBV5-1 with TRBJ2-4, with unresolved D. In germline, CDR1 is SGHRS, CDR2 YFSETQ. The CDR3 sequence is 14 residues long. Trimming left V 4 bases short and J 0 bases short, with 8 bases between. The CDR3 protein is CASSPWGAKNIQYF. In nucleotides, the CDR3 is TGCGCCAGCAGCCCCTGGGGAGCCAAAAACATTCAGTACTTC.

This clonotype was detected only a few times. The chain employs TRBV6-2 or TRBV6-3 and TRBJ2-5; 7 positions match TRBD2. CDR3 length: 15 amino acids. Per the germline V gene, CDR1 is MNHEY and CDR2 is SVGEGT. Unmatched junction bases numbered 2, after V lost 1 base and J lost 0 bases. The CDR3 loop is CASSYLGGHQETQYF. The CDR3 DNA reads as TGTGCCAGCAGTTACTTGGGAGGGCACCAAGAGACCCAGTACTTC.

Only a few counts were recorded for this clonotype. This chain joins TRBV11-1 and TRBJ2-5, with 11 positions matching TRBD1. Germline trimming cut 4 bases from V and 1 base from J; bases unmatched to any gene: 11. Germline CDR1 is SGHAT and CDR2 is FQDESV (reference sequence). The length of the CDR3 is 18 residues. For the CDR3, the DNA is TGTGCCAGCAGCTCCCCAGGGACAGGGGGTCTCGGCCAAGAGACCCAGTACTTC. This encodes CASSSPGTGGLGQETQYF. The variable domain in full, with the rest retrieved from reference TRBV11-1 and TRBJ2-5, is EAEVAQSPRYKITEKSQAVAFWCDPISGHATLYWYRQILGQGPELLVQFQDESVVDDSQLPKDRFSAERLKGVDSTLKIQPAELGDSAMYLCASSSPGTGGLGQETQYFGPGTRLLVL.

This clonotype was seen ten or more times. The chain combines TRBV14 with TRBJ2-7; D is unresolved. The CDR3 contains 13 residues. Trimming removed 1 base at V and 3 bases at J, with 7 bases between. Looked up from germline, CDR1 is SGHDN and CDR2 is FVKESK. CDR3 DNA: TGTGCCAGCAGCCAAGTTGAATTCTACGAGCAGTACTTC. Translation gives CASSQVEFYEQYF.

This chain connects TRBV9 to TRBJ2-7, with D perhaps TRBD2 (6 bases). V was cut by 2 bases and J by 0 bases, with 12 bases left in between. Germline values: CDR1 SGDLS, CDR2 YYNGEE. The CDR3 totals 15 residues. CDR3 in amino acids: CASSVGGKGSYEQYF. The CDR3 DNA reads as TGTGCCAGCAGCGTGGGGGGAAAAGGCTCCTACGAGCAGTACTTC.

The rearrangement uses TRBV20-1 and TRBJ2-5; 10 bases line up with TRBD2. Germline CDR1 and CDR2: DFQATT and SNEGSKA (reference sequence). This CDR3 is 14 amino acids long. Trimming at V came to 2 bases and at J to 5 bases, leaving 5 bases not matched to a gene. CDR3 sequence reads: CSARTSGVRETQYF. CDR3 coding DNA: TGCAGTGCTAGAACTAGCGGGGTGAGGGAGACCCAGTACTTC.

Ten or more counts support this clonotype. The genes are TRBV5-1 and TRBJ2-3; 13 bases are a match to TRBD2. Germline CDR1 is SGHRS and CDR2 is YFSETQ. The CDR3 totals 18 residues. Losses at the gene ends were 4 bases for V and 4 bases for J; bases not matched to a gene: 12. The CDR3 loop is CASSTRGLAGSKPDTQYF. As DNA, the CDR3 is TGCGCCAGCAGCACCCGGGGACTAGCGGGGTCCAAGCCAGATACGCAGTATTTT.

This clonotype was counted ten times or more. The chain uses TRBV10-2 and TRBJ1-1; D unresolved. Germline CDR1 and CDR2: WSHSY and SAAADI. This CDR3 is built from 14 residues. V lost 1 base to trimming and J lost 4 bases, with 10 bases between them. This CDR3 is CASSEWMLITEAFF. CDR3 bases: TGCGCCAGCAGTGAGTGGATGCTGATCACTGAAGCTTTCTTT.

A few counts support this clonotype. V gene TRBV13 combines with J gene TRBJ2-5; D possibly corresponds to TRBD2 (7 bases). V was pared by 3 bases and J by 7 bases, with 18 bases between. In germline, CDR1 is PRHDT, CDR2 FYEKMQ (reference sequence). This CDR3 has 15 amino acids. The CDR3: CASSFGLGGRVTQYF. Written as DNA, the CDR3 is TGTGCCAGCAGCTTCGGACTAGGGGGGCGGGTGACCCAGTACTTC.